The TCR beta chain under discussion was sequenced for a study of blood T cell repertoires in COVID-19. Cohort placement rested on clinical history that participants reported themselves. Cohort 3 recovery required two negative PCRs, clearance, or symptom resolution. V was pared by 5 bases and J by 0 bases, with 12 bases of the junction left unmatched. Germline lookup yields CDR1 SGHAT and CDR2 FQNNGV. This CDR3 spans 18 amino acids. Only in-frame clones appear in the TCRdb table, and some are missing; sequencing was by immunoSEQ multiplex PCR. The sample lists 250,000 to 300,000 clones, 80% to 90% seen once, with 1.5% to 2% in the top ten.

The sequenced material came from PBMCs or T cells enriched from blood (not recorded which). The TCR originated in a woman aged 50 to 65 who had recovered from COVID-19. The chain joins TRBV11-2 to TRBJ2-3; 9 bases are a match to TRBD1. DNA of the CDR3: TGTGCCAGCAGCCCCGGGACAGGGTGGACGTCTAGCACAGATACGCAGTATTTT. Its translation is CASSPGTGWTSSTDTQYF.